This T cell receptor beta chain was documented in a study of CD8 T cells in ankylosing spondylitis. This clonotype was counted many times. V gave up 5 bases and J gave up 0 bases, with 12 bases separating them. The germline V gene has CDR1 SGHTA and CDR2 FQGNSA. The length of the CDR3 is 15 residues. TCRdb processed the 5' RACE reads anew with MiXCR; each CDR3 protein has one entry. The sample has 200,000 to 250,000 distinct CDR3 sequences; approximately 10% are singletons. The chain links TRBV7-2 to TRBJ2-3, with D unclear. The sequence was obtained from a male donor with ankylosing spondylitis or in good health (not recorded which). The sample comprised blood, either unsorted or a sorted T cell fraction (not recorded which). CDR3 bases: TGTGCCAGCAGCGGAACACAATTCAGCACAGATACGCAGTATTTT. Amino acids: CASSGTQFSTDTQYF. The whole variable domain, filled in from reference TRBV7-2 and TRBJ2-3, reads GAGVSQSPSNKVTEKGKDVELRCDPISGHTALYWYRQSLGQGLEFLIYFQGNSAPDKSGLPSDRFSAERTGGSVSTLTIQRTQQEDSAVYLCASSGTQFSTDTQYFGPGTRLTVL.